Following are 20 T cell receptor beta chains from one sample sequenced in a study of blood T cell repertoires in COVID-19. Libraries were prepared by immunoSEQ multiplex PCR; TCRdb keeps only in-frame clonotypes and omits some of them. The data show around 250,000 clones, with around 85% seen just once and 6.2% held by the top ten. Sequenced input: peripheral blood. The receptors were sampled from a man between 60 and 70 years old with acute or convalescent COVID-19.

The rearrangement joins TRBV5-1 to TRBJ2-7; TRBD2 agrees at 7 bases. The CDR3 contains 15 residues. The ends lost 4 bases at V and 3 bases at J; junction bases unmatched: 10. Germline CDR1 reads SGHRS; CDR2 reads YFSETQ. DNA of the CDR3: TGCGCCAGCAGCACCAGAGCGGGGCCGAACTACGAGCAGTACTTC. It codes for CASSTRAGPNYEQYF.

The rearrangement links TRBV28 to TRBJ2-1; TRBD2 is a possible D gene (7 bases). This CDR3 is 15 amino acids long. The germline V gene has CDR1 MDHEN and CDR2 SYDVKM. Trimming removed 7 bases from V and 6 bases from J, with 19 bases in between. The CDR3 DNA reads TGTGCCAGCACTCTGGGGGGGCTATTGATCAATGAGCAGTTCTTC. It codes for CASTLGGLLINEQFF.

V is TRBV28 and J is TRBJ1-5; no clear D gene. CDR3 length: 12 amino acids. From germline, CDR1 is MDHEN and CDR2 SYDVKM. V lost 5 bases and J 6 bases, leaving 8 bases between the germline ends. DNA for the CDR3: TGTGCCAGCAGTCCTCAGGTTCAGCCCCAGCATTTT. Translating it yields CASSPQVQPQHF.

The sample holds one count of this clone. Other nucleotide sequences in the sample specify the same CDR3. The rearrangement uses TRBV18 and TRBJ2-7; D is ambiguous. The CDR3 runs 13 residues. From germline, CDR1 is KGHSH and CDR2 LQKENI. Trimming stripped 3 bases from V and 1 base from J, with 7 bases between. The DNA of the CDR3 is TGTGCCAGCTCACCCGGTTCGTCCTACGAGCAGTACTTC. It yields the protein CASSPGSSYEQYF. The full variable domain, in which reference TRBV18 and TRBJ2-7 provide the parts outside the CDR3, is NAGVMQNPRHLVRRRGQEARLRCSPMKGHSHVYWYRQLPEEGLKFMVYLQKENIIDESGMPKERFSAEFPKEGPSILRIQQVVRGDSAAYFCASSPGSSYEQYFGPGTRLTVT.

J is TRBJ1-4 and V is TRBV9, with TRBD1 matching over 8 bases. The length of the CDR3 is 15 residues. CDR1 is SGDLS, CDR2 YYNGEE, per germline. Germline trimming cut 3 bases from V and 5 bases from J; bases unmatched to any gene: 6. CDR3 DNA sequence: TGTGCCAGCAGCGCCCGGACAGGGCTCAATGAAAAACTGTTTTTT. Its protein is CASSARTGLNEKLFF.

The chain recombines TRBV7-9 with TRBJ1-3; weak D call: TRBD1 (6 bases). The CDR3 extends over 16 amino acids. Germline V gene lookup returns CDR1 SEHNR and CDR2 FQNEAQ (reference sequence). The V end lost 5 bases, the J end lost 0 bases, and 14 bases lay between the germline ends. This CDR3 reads CASSADSLSSGNTIYF. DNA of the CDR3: TGTGCCAGCAGCGCGGACAGCTTGAGCTCTGGAAACACCATATATTTT.

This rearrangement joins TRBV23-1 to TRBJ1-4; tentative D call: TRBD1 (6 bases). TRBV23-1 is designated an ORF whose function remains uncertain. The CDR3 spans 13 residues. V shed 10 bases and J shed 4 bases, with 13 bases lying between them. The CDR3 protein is CAIPTGGNEKLFF. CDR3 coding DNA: TGCGCCATTCCGACAGGTGGTAATGAAAAACTGTTTTTT.

The CDR3 loop is CASCAGTENNSPLHF. DNA of the CDR3: TGTGCCAGCTGCGCCGGGACAGAGAATAATTCACCCCTCCACTTT. The V call is TRBV6-5, the J call TRBJ1-6; 7 nucleotides line up with TRBD1. This CDR3 has 15 residues. Germline lookup yields CDR1 MNHEY and CDR2 SVGAGI. V was clipped by 8 bases and J by 5 bases; unmatched bases: 9.

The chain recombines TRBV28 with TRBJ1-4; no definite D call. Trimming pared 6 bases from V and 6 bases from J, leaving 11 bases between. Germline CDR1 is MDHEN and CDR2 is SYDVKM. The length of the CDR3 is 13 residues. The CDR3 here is CASRSGPDEKLFF. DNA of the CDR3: TGTGCCAGCAGGAGCGGCCCGGATGAAAAACTGTTTTTT.

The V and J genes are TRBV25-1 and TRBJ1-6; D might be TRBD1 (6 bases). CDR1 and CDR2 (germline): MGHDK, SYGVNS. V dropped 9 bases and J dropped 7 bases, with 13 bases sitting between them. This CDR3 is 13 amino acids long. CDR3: CASRQARNSPLHF. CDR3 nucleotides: TGTGCCAGTCGACAGGCACGGAATTCACCCCTCCACTTT.

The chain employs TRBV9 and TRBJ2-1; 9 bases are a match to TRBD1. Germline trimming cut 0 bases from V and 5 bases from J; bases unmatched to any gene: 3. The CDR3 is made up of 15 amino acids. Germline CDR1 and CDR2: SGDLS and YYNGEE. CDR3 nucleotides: TGTGCCAGCAGCGTAGGACAGGGGGTCAACAATGAGCAGTTCTTC. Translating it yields CASSVGQGVNNEQFF.

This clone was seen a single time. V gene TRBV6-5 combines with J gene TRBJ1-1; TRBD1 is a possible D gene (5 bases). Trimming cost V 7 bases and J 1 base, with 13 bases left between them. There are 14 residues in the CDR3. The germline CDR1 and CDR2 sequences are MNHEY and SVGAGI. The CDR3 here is CASTSRGSNTEAFF. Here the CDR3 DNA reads TGTGCCAGCACATCTAGGGGCTCGAACACTGAAGCTTTCTTT.

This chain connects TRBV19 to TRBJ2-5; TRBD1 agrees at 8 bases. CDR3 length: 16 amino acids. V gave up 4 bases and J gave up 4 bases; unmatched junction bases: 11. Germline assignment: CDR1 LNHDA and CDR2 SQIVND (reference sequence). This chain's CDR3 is CASSTSTGGEGETQYF. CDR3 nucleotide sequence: TGTGCCAGTAGTACCTCCACAGGGGGAGAGGGAGAGACCCAGTACTTC. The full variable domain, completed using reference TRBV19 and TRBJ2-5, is DGGITQSPKYLFRKEGQNVTLSCEQNLNHDAMYWYRQDPGQGLRLIYYSQIVNDFQKGDIAEGYSVSREKKESFPLTVTSAQKNPTAFYLCASSTSTGGEGETQYFGPGTRLLVL.

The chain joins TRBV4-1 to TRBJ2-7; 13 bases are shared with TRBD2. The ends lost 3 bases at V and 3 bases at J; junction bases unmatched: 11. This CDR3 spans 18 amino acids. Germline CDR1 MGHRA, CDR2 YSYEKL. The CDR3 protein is CASSQFTGTSGTSYEQYF. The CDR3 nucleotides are TGCGCCAGCAGCCAGTTTACAGGGACTAGCGGGACAAGCTACGAGCAGTACTTC.

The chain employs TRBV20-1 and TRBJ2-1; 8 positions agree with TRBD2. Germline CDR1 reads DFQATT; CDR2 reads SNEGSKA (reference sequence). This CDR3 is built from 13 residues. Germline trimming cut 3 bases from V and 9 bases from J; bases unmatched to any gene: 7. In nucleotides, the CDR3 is TGCAGTGCTAGTAAAAGCGGGAGAATTGAGCAGTTCTTC. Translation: CSASKSGRIEQFF.

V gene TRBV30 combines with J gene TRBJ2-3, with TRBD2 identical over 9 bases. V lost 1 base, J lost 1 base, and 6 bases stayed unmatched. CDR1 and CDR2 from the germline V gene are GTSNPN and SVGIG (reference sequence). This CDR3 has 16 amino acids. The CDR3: CAWSGSSGTGTDTQYF. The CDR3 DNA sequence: TGTGCCTGGAGTGGATCTAGCGGGACCGGCACAGATACGCAGTATTTT.

CDR3 DNA sequence: TGTGCCAGCAGCTCGGGGGGCGACAGGCCCTTCTCTGGAAACACCATATATTTT. Its protein product is CASSSGGDRPFSGNTIYF. The V gene is TRBV5-6, the J gene TRBJ1-3; possibly TRBD1 for D (6 bases). Germline assignment: CDR1 SGHDT and CDR2 YYEEEE. The CDR3 is 18 residues long. V was shortened by 3 bases and J by 0 bases, with 19 bases between the two germline ends.

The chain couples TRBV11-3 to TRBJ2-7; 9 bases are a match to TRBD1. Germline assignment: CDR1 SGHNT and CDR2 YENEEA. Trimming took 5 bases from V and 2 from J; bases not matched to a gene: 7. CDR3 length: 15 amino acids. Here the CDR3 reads CASSAGQGGPYEQYF. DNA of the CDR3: TGTGCCAGCAGCGCGGGACAGGGCGGGCCCTACGAGCAGTACTTC.

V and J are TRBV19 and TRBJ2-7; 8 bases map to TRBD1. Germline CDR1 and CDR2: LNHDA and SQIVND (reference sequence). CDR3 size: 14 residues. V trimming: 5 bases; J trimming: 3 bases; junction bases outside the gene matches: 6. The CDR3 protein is CASSVQGAVYEQYF. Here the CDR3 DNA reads TGTGCCAGTAGTGTTCAGGGGGCGGTCTACGAGCAGTACTTC. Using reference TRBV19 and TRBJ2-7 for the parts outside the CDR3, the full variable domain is DGGITQSPKYLFRKEGQNVTLSCEQNLNHDAMYWYRQDPGQGLRLIYYSQIVNDFQKGDIAEGYSVSREKKESFPLTVTSAQKNPTAFYLCASSVQGAVYEQYFGPGTRLTVT.

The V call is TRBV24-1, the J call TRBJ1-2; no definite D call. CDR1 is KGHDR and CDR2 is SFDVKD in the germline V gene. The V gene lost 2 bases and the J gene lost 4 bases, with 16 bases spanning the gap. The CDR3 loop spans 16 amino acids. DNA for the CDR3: TGTGCCACCAGTGATTCCCTTGGTTCAGGATTCTATGGCTACACCTTC. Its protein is CATSDSLGSGFYGYTF.